The 19 T cell receptor beta chains below all came from one sample that was sequenced in a study of blood T cell repertoires in COVID-19. Sequencing used immunoSEQ multiplex PCR; TCRdb keeps in-frame clones, though not all of them. Found here are tens of thousands of clones, roughly 84% of them singletons; the top ten hold 10% to 15%. Sequencing was done on a sample of peripheral blood. Receptor source: a human donor in a cohort sampled during active COVID-19.

The chain combines TRBV2 with TRBJ1-5, with D tentatively TRBD1 (5 bases). The germline CDR1 and CDR2 sequences are SNHLY and FYNNEI. The length of the CDR3 is 16 residues. V was pared by 11 bases and J by 6 bases, with 26 bases between. Here the CDR3 DNA reads TGTGCCTGCTGGGGGGGACCTCGGGGGGTGGGTCAGCCCCAGCATTTT. It is translated as CACWGGPRGVGQPQHF.

This clone was seen only once. V is TRBV6-5 and J is TRBJ1-2; 11 bases fit TRBD1. Germline V gene sequence: CDR1 MNHEY, CDR2 SVGAGI. V was clipped by 6 bases and J by 4 bases; unmatched bases: 4. CDR3 length: 14 amino acids. CDR3: CASSVDRGPYGYTF. The CDR3 region has the DNA TGTGCCAGCAGCGTGGACAGGGGGCCCTATGGCTACACCTTC.

The chain combines TRBV6-6 with TRBJ1-1, with TRBD1 as a possible D gene (6 bases). V gave up 6 bases and J gave up 7 bases, with 12 bases separating them. The CDR3 has 12 amino acids. Germline assignment: CDR1 MNHNY and CDR2 SVGAGI (reference sequence). CDR3 bases: TGTGCCAGCAGCCGAGAAGGGGGTGAAGCTTTCTTT. It encodes CASSREGGEAFF.

The chain combines TRBV28 with TRBJ2-3, with 9 bases matching TRBD2. The CDR3 extends over 17 amino acids. The V segment lost 7 bases and the J segment 2 bases; nucleotides outside the gene matches: 13. Germline V lookup: CDR1 MDHEN, CDR2 SYDVKM. The CDR3 DNA follows: TGTGCCAGCAACGGACGCGGCCTAGCGGGGACCACAGATACGCAGTATTTT. It yields the protein CASNGRGLAGTTDTQYF.

This clone has just one count. This chain joins TRBV7-9 and TRBJ2-1, with 7 bases identical to TRBD1. Germline CDR1 is SEHNR and CDR2 is FQNEAQ (reference sequence). The CDR3 totals 18 residues. With 5 bases clipped from V and 7 bases from J, the junction kept 20 bases outside the gene matches. The CDR3, as DNA: TGTGCCAGCAGCCCAGGACCTTTACAGGGGCGCATGGGTAATGAGCAGTTCTTC. Translation gives CASSPGPLQGRMGNEQFF. Drawing the rest from reference TRBV7-9 and TRBJ2-1, the complete variable domain is DTGVSQNPRHKITKRGQNVTFRCDPISEHNRLYWYRQTLGQGPEFLTYFQNEAQLEKSRLLSDRFSAERPKGSFSTLEIQRTEQGDSAMYLCASSPGPLQGRMGNEQFFGPGTRLTVL.

The chain links TRBV9 to TRBJ2-5; D may be TRBD2 (5 bases). Looked up from germline, CDR1 is SGDLS and CDR2 is YYNGEE. The CDR3 spans 15 residues. With 0 bases removed from V and 5 bases from J, the gap between germline ends came to 14 bases. Here the CDR3 reads CASSVGSRGPETQYF. The CDR3 coding sequence is TGTGCCAGCAGCGTAGGGTCCCGGGGTCCGGAGACCCAGTACTTC.

This CDR3 is CASSLVGTGVVRSGSYEQYF. Here the CDR3 DNA reads TGTGCCAGCAGCTTAGTAGGGACAGGGGTCGTTCGATCTGGGTCCTACGAGCAGTACTTC. This chain uses TRBV7-6 with TRBJ2-7; 10 nucleotides align to TRBD1. V lost 1 base and J lost 1; bases outside the gene matches: 16. The germline gives CDR1 SGHVS, CDR2 FNYEAQ. CDR3 length equals 20 residues.

This clone was recorded once. V gene TRBV29-1 combines with J gene TRBJ2-1; possibly TRBD2 for D (6 bases). V was clipped by 6 bases and J by 3 bases, with 15 bases between them. The germline CDR1 and CDR2 sequences are SQVTM and ANQGSEA. This CDR3 contains 14 residues. DNA for the CDR3: TGCAGCGTCGCACCGGGCGGGGTCTACAATGAGCAGTTCTTC. Translated, it gives CSVAPGGVYNEQFF.

The chain has TRBV13 and TRBJ2-1; 13 nucleotides align to TRBD2. The ends lost 4 bases at V and 9 bases at J; junction bases unmatched: 6. CDR3 length: 15 amino acids. CDR1 PRHDT and CDR2 FYEKMQ come from the germline V gene (reference sequence). Here the CDR3 DNA reads TGTGCCAGCAGCTCCCTGGGACTAGCGGGGTTTGAGCAGTTCTTC. It codes for CASSSLGLAGFEQFF.

V usage is TRBV19 and J usage is TRBJ2-5; 8 positions agree with TRBD1. V dropped 8 bases and J dropped 2; count of bases not matched to a gene: 4. The CDR3 loop spans 13 amino acids. Per germline, CDR1 LNHDA and CDR2 SQIVND (reference sequence). The CDR3: CASGQGLQETQYF. The DNA of the CDR3 is TGTGCCAGTGGACAGGGCTTGCAAGAGACCCAGTACTTC.

This clone showed up just a few times. The rearrangement joins TRBV11-2 to TRBJ2-7; the match to TRBD1 covers 9 bases. The CDR3 runs to 16 residues. Germline V lookup: CDR1 SGHAT, CDR2 FQNNGV. The ends lost 7 bases at V and 4 bases at J; junction bases unmatched: 14. The CDR3 loop reads CASTPVVGTGWYEQYF. The CDR3 DNA sequence: TGTGCCAGCACCCCGGTGGTAGGGACAGGGTGGTACGAGCAGTACTTC.

The chain employs TRBV7-9 and TRBJ2-5; 8 nucleotides agree with TRBD1. The V and J ends lost 1 base and 7 bases, in that order; junction bases with no gene match: 5. CDR3 length: 14 amino acids. Germline V lookup: CDR1 SEHNR, CDR2 FQNEAQ (reference sequence). CDR3 sequence: CASSLGQGAGTQYF. The CDR3 DNA follows: TGTGCCAGCAGCTTAGGGCAGGGGGCAGGGACCCAGTACTTC.

The genes are TRBV19 and TRBJ2-5, with TRBD1 matching over 8 bases. V lost 1 base and J lost 0; bases outside the gene matches: 4. The CDR3 is made up of 16 amino acids. The germline CDR1 and CDR2 sequences are LNHDA and SQIVND (reference sequence). CDR3 DNA: TGTGCCAGTAGTATAGTTCGGGACAGGTACCAAGAGACCCAGTACTTC. Its translation is CASSIVRDRYQETQYF.

About this clone: Other DNA sequences within the sample encode an identical CDR3. The chain carries TRBV18 and TRBJ1-2; no firm D call. The length of the CDR3 is 14 residues. V was clipped by 2 bases and J by 5 bases, with 12 bases between them. Germline assignment: CDR1 KGHSH and CDR2 LQKENI. CDR3 amino acids: CASSPGQVSYGYTF. DNA of the CDR3: TGTGCCAGCTCACCAGGGCAGGTCTCTTATGGCTACACCTTC.

This rearrangement joins TRBV18 to TRBJ2-1; 9 nucleotides line up with TRBD1. Germline trimming cut 6 bases from V and 2 bases from J; bases unmatched to any gene: 5. Germline V gives CDR1 KGHSH, CDR2 LQKENI. This CDR3 has 15 residues. The CDR3 DNA reads TGTGCCAGCTCTCGGGGACAGGGAGCCTACAATGAGCAGTTCTTC. This codes for CASSRGQGAYNEQFF.

The CDR3 DNA is TGTGCCAGCAGCCTCGGTCCAGCGGGGGGGATAAATACGCAGTATTTT. Translating it yields CASSLGPAGGINTQYF. This chain uses TRBV3-1 (or the pseudogene TRBV3-2) with TRBJ2-3, with TRBD2 identical over 10 bases. V was pared by 4 bases and J by 7 bases, with 11 bases of the junction left unmatched. Germline assignment: CDR1 LGHDT and CDR2 YNNKEL (reference sequence). The CDR3 consists of 16 residues.

This chain connects TRBV2 to TRBJ1-5; a weak D match, TRBD1 (5 bases). This CDR3 has 15 amino acids. The germline CDR1 and CDR2 sequences are SNHLY and FYNNEI. V was trimmed by 3 bases and J by 9 bases, leaving 18 bases between them. The CDR3 DNA reads TGTGCCAGCAGTGACCGGGACTCCCACCGATTGCCCCAGCATTTT. It specifies CASSDRDSHRLPQHF.

The genes are TRBV5-1 and TRBJ1-5; D is unresolved. The CDR3 has 13 amino acids. Germline assignment: CDR1 SGHRS and CDR2 YFSETQ. V lost 0 bases and J lost 4, with 5 bases in between. The CDR3 sequence: CASSLDGNQPQHF. Written as DNA, the CDR3 is TGCGCCAGCAGCTTGGACGGGAATCAGCCCCAGCATTTT.

This clone occurred a few times. This sequence joins TRBV5-4 and TRBJ2-7; 9 bases map to TRBD1. V shed 4 bases, J shed 5 bases, and the junction held 4 bases outside the gene matches. This CDR3 region has 13 residues. Germline V lookup: CDR1 SGHNT, CDR2 YYREEE (reference sequence). This CDR3 reads CASSQGQGDEQYF. CDR3 bases: TGTGCCAGCAGCCAGGGACAGGGCGACGAGCAGTACTTC.